This entry describes one T cell receptor (beta chain). The germline V gene has CDR1 SGHDN and CDR2 FVKESK. The CDR3 has 17 residues. Trimming took 1 base from V and 0 from J, leaving 10 bases between them. Those who donated were healthy HIV-negative adults, with no recent acute infections or vaccinations reported. TCRdb keeps only in-frame clones here, not all; method: immunoSEQ multiplex PCR. Among some 1.1 million clones, around three quarters were seen once, and the ten largest hold 0.85% to 1%. This sample was taken from a study of shared clonotypes between healthy human individuals. Sequencing was done on a sample of memory CD4+ T cells from PBMCs. Subset reported: CD45RA-negative fraction. The chain employs TRBV14 and TRBJ2-6; no clear D gene. This TCR came from a man aged 18 to 30 in good health. Some clones in this sample may be carry-over from other donors' samples. Written as DNA, the CDR3 is TGTGCCAGCAGCCAAGCAGTATCAAACTCTGGGGCCAACGTCCTGACTTTC. Its protein is CASSQAVSNSGANVLTF.